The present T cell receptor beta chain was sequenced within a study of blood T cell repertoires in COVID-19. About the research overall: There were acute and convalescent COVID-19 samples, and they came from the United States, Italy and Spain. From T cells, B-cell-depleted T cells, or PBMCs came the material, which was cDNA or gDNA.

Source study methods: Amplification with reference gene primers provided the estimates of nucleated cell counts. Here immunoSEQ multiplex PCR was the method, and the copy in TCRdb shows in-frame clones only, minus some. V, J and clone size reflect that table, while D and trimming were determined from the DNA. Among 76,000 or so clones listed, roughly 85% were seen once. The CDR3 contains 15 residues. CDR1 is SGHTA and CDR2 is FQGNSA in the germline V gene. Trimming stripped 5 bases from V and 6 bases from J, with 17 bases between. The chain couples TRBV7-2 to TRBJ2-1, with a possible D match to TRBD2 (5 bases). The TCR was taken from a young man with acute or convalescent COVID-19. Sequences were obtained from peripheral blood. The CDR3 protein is CASSRGGPPINEQFF. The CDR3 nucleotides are TGTGCCAGCAGCCGCGGCGGGCCTCCGATCAATGAGCAGTTCTTC.